These 22 T cell receptor beta chains were sequenced from one sample in a study of T cell responses to AZD1222 COVID-19 vaccine. Generated by immunoSEQ multiplex PCR, the TCRdb table keeps only in-frame clones and is missing some. The table shows 150,000 or so clones, with 70% to 90% occurring only once. The specimen comprised peripheral blood, sampled on day 0 of MenACWY control vaccination. Source of these receptors: an adult in good health.

The chain joins TRBV9 to TRBJ2-7, with unresolved D. CDR1 SGDLS and CDR2 YYNGEE come from the germline V gene. CDR3 length equals 13 residues. V was shortened by 3 bases and J by 6 bases, with 13 bases between the two germline ends. CDR3 DNA sequence: TGTGCCAGCAGCGCCCCCTCCTGGGGCGAGCAGTACGTC. It is translated as CASSAPSWGEQYV.

The V gene is TRBV28, the J gene TRBJ1-4; weak D call: TRBD1 (5 bases). V lost 5 bases and J 3 bases, leaving 16 bases between the germline ends. Germline V CDR1 and CDR2: MDHEN, SYDVKM. The CDR3 extends over 16 amino acids. In DNA form, the CDR3 reads TGTGCCAGCAGTCAACGTCTGGGGGTAGCTAATGAAAAACTGTTTTTT. Translation: CASSQRLGVANEKLFF.

The chain links TRBV6-2 or TRBV6-3 to TRBJ1-2; D is ambiguous. Trimming shortened V by 6 bases and J by 4 bases, and 18 bases separated the two germline ends. This CDR3 has 15 residues. Germline CDR1 is MNHEY and CDR2 is SVGEGT. In DNA form, the CDR3 reads TGTGCCAGCAGCCCAACCTCGGCAGCCCTCTATGGCTACACCTTC. Its protein product is CASSPTSAALYGYTF.

The chain recombines TRBV3-1 (or the pseudogene TRBV3-2) with TRBJ2-5; D is tentatively TRBD1 or TRBD2 (5 bases each). V was cut by 4 bases and J by 8 bases, with 8 bases left in between. The CDR3 covers 11 residues. Looked up from germline, CDR1 is LGHDT and CDR2 is YNNKEL (reference sequence). The CDR3 coding sequence is TGTGCCAGCAGCCGAGGGGATACCCAGTACTTC. It encodes CASSRGDTQYF.

CDR3 loop: CASRRTGVGTGELFF. Written as DNA, the CDR3 is TGTGCCAGCAGGCGTACAGGGGTAGGGACCGGGGAGCTGTTTTTT. The gene calls are TRBV28 and TRBJ2-2; 7 bases map to TRBD1. The CDR3 totals 15 residues. V trimming: 6 bases; J trimming: 5 bases; junction bases outside the gene matches: 9. Germline CDR1 is MDHEN and CDR2 is SYDVKM.

This clone was detected only once. J is TRBJ2-6 and V is TRBV19; 9 bases are a match to TRBD1. Germline CDR1 and CDR2: LNHDA and SQIVND (reference sequence). The length of the CDR3 is 18 residues. The V and J ends lost 3 bases and 1 base, in that order; junction bases with no gene match: 7. CDR3 nucleotides: TGTGCCAGTAGTATTGGAACAGGGGGCGCTTCTGGGGCCAACGTCCTGACTTTC. Its protein is CASSIGTGGASGANVLTF.

V and J are TRBV6-6 and TRBJ1-2; D gene uncertain. The CDR3 runs to 13 residues. CDR1 is MNHNY, CDR2 SVGAGI, per germline (reference sequence). Trimming cost V 6 bases and J 4 bases, with 12 bases left between them. The DNA for the CDR3 is TGTGCCAGCAGCCAAGGATTATTCTATGGCTACACCTTC. It translates to CASSQGLFYGYTF.

This clone turned up a few times. The chain combines TRBV2 with TRBJ1-1, with 9 positions matching TRBD1. Trimming cost V 10 bases and J 3 bases; bases outside gene matches: 3. CDR1 SNHLY and CDR2 FYNNEI come from the germline V gene. The CDR3 is made up of 12 amino acids. The CDR3 reads CATGQGYTEAFF. The CDR3 DNA reads TGTGCCACCGGACAGGGGTACACTGAAGCTTTCTTT.

CDR3 region: CASRQVFNHYEQYV. The DNA for the CDR3 is TGCGCCAGCAGACAGGTTTTCAACCATTACGAGCAGTACGTC. The chain has TRBV23-1 and TRBJ2-7, with D possibly matching TRBD1 (5 bases). TRBV23-1 is marked as an open reading frame, function uncertain. The CDR3 loop spans 14 amino acids. With 6 bases removed from V and 4 bases from J, the gap between germline ends came to 16 bases.

The V gene is TRBV5-4, the J gene TRBJ2-7, with D possibly TRBD1 on 6 matching bases. Trimming shortened V by 4 bases and J by 0 bases, and 14 bases separated the two germline ends. This CDR3 is 15 amino acids long. Looked up from germline, CDR1 is SGHNT and CDR2 is YYREEE (reference sequence). CDR3 in DNA: TGTGCCAGCAGCCTAGAGGGGGTTTTCTCCTACGAGCAGTACTTC. Translated: CASSLEGVFSYEQYF. Full variable domain (outside the CDR3, taken from reference TRBV5-4 and TRBJ2-7): ETGVTQSPTHLIKTRGQQVTLRCSSQSGHNTVSWYQQALGQGPQFIFQYYREEENGRGNFPPRFSGLQFPNYSSELNVNALELDDSALYLCASSLEGVFSYEQYFGPGTRLTVT.

The V and J genes are TRBV5-1 and TRBJ2-6; D is unclear. The length of the CDR3 is 15 residues. Germline CDR1 SGHRS, CDR2 YFSETQ. Deletions cut 2 bases from V and 2 bases from J, with 8 bases between. The CDR3 region is CASSFGGAGANVLTF. The CDR3 coding sequence is TGCGCCAGCAGCTTCGGCGGCGCTGGGGCCAACGTCCTGACTTTC.

The chain recombines TRBV5-1 with TRBJ2-3; no definite D call. The CDR3 runs 15 residues. In germline, CDR1 is SGHRS, CDR2 YFSETQ. Trimming removed 4 bases at V and 4 bases at J, with 16 bases between. CDR3 region: CASSPLNVSPDTQYF. The CDR3 DNA follows: TGCGCCAGCAGCCCACTAAACGTCAGTCCAGATACGCAGTATTTT.

The CDR3 coding sequence is TGTGCCAGCAGGGACAGAAATAATTCACCCCTCCACTTT. This codes for CASRDRNNSPLHF. V and J are TRBV6-5 and TRBJ1-6; maybe TRBD1 (6 bases). Trimming took off 6 bases at V and 5 bases at J, with 8 bases between the two ends. The CDR3 spans 13 residues. Looked up from germline, CDR1 is MNHEY and CDR2 is SVGAGI.

The genes are TRBV5-5 and TRBJ1-6; a weak D match, TRBD1 (5 bases). From germline, CDR1 is SGHKS and CDR2 YYEKEE (reference sequence). This CDR3 region has 16 residues. V was pared by 4 bases and J by 0 bases, with 11 bases between. The CDR3 DNA follows: TGTGCCAGCAGCACCGACAGAGGCTCCTATAATTCACCCCTCCACTTT. Protein product: CASSTDRGSYNSPLHF.

V is TRBV2 and J is TRBJ2-7; a possible D gene is TRBD1 (6 bases). Trimming removed 8 bases from V and 3 bases from J, with 14 bases in between. Germline CDR1 SNHLY, CDR2 FYNNEI. The CDR3 runs to 13 residues. CDR3 coding DNA: TGTGCCAGCCGTGTTACAGGGAACTACGAGCAGTACGTC. Protein sequence: CASRVTGNYEQYV.

J is TRBJ1-2 and V is TRBV2; a possible D gene is TRBD1 (5 bases). There are 14 residues in the CDR3. Germline CDR1 reads SNHLY; CDR2 reads FYNNEI. V dropped 1 base and J dropped 5 bases, with 11 bases sitting between them. The CDR3 bases are TGTGCCAGCAGTGAAGGGGCCAGGGAATATGGCTACACCTTC. This translates into CASSEGAREYGYTF.

The J gene is TRBJ1-4, the V gene TRBV15, with D possibly being TRBD1 (6 bases). The CDR3 spans 12 residues. Germline-derived CDR1 and CDR2 are LNHNV and YYDKDF (reference sequence). The V end was cut by 3 bases, the J end by 17 bases, with 16 bases between. CDR3 DNA sequence: TGTGCCACCAGCAGGGATTGGACAGACCGTTTTTTT. Its translation is CATSRDWTDRFF.

The gene calls are TRBV6-5 and TRBJ2-7; 10 nucleotides match TRBD1. The germline gives CDR1 MNHEY, CDR2 SVGAGI. Trimming cost V 4 bases and J 0 bases; bases outside gene matches: 6. This CDR3 comprises 16 residues. The CDR3 sequence: CASSSYGTGVSYEQYF. Written as DNA, the CDR3 is TGTGCCAGCAGTTCTTACGGGACAGGGGTCTCCTACGAGCAGTACTTC.

The V gene is TRBV4-1, the J gene TRBJ1-3, with 9 nucleotides matching TRBD1. The junction had 7 bases not matched to a gene; V was cut back by 1 base and J by 0 bases. The CDR3 consists of 18 residues. Germline V gene data show CDR1 as MGHRA and CDR2 as YSYEKL. The CDR3 loop reads CASSQVFGTGFSGNTIYF. DNA for the CDR3: TGCGCCAGCAGCCAAGTTTTCGGGACAGGGTTCTCTGGAAACACCATATATTTT.

This clone was picked up one time. CDR3 region: CASSQEWGQGNQPQHF. Here the CDR3 DNA reads TGTGCCAGCAGCCAAGAATGGGGGCAAGGCAATCAGCCCCAGCATTTT. This chain uses TRBV4-2 with TRBJ1-5; possibly TRBD1 for D (6 bases). V dropped 0 bases and J dropped 2 bases, with 11 bases sitting between them. This CDR3 region has 16 residues. Germline V CDR1 and CDR2: LGHNA, YNFKEQ.

CDR3 sequence: CASRKEGQPQHF. CDR3 DNA sequence: TGTGCCAGCAGAAAAGAGGGTCAGCCCCAGCATTTT. The chain links TRBV4-2 to TRBJ1-5; D is unresolved. Germline V lookup: CDR1 LGHNA, CDR2 YNFKEQ. Trimming pared 6 bases from V and 6 bases from J, leaving 9 bases between. The CDR3 is made up of 12 amino acids.

The rearrangement links TRBV12-3 or TRBV12-4 to TRBJ2-3; D is undetermined. This CDR3 has 12 residues. V lost 5 bases to trimming and J lost 5 bases, with 8 bases between them. Here the CDR3 reads CASSPDRDTQYF. For the CDR3, the DNA is TGTGCCAGCAGTCCGGATCGAGATACGCAGTATTTT.